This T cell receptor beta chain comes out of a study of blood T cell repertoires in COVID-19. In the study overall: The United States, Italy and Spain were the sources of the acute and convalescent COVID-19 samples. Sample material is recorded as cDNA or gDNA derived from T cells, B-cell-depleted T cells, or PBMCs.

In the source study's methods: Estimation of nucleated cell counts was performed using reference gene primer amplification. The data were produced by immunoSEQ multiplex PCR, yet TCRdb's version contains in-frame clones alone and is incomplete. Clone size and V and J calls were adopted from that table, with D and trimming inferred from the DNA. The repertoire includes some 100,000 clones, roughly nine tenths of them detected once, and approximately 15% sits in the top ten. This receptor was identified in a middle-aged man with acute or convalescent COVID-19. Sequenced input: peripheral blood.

The DNA of the CDR3 is TGTGCCAGCAGCTTAAGGGCGGGGGGATCCTACAATGAGCAGTTCTTC. Translated: CASSLRAGGSYNEQFF. V gene TRBV7-9 combines with J gene TRBJ2-1; TRBD2 matches at 8 bases. V shed 2 bases, J shed 1 base, and the junction held 4 bases outside the gene matches. CDR1 is SEHNR, CDR2 FQNEAQ, per germline (reference sequence). This CDR3 is built from 16 residues.